Many counts were recorded for the clone carrying this TCR beta chain. Unique molecular identifiers were used to barcode this TCRbeta library. Using its own MiXCR run on the PCR reads, TCRdb lists one record per CDR3 protein. Here the sample spans about 230,000 distinct CDR3 sequences, 9.5% to 15% being singletons. This entry belongs to a study of T-cell reconstitution after alpha-beta-depleted transplantation in children. CDR1 DFQATT and CDR2 SNEGSKA come from the germline V gene (reference sequence). CDR3 length: 12 residues. V lost 5 bases and J lost 4, with 11 bases in between. The sample in question was PBMCs from the stem cell graft donor, obtained from the stem cell graft. The sequence came from a human donor who donated a stem cell graft to a child with acute lymphoblastic leukemia. The V call is TRBV20-1, the J call TRBJ1-2, with D tentatively TRBD1 (5 bases). The CDR3 reads CSAVLRAYGYTF. CDR3 DNA: TGCAGTGCTGTCCTCAGGGCCTATGGCTACACCTTC.